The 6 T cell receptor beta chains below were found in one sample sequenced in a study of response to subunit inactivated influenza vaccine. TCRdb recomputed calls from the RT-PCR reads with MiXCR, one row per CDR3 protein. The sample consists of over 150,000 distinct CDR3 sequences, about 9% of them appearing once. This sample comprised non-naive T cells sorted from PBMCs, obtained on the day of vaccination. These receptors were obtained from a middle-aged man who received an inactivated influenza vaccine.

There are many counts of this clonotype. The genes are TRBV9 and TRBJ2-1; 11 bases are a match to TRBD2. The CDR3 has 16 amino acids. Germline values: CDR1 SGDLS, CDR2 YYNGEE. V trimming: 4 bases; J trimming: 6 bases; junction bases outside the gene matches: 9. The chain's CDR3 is CASSPVPLAGGNEQFF. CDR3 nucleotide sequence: TGTGCCAGCAGCCCCGTTCCTCTAGCGGGGGGCAATGAGCAGTTCTTC.

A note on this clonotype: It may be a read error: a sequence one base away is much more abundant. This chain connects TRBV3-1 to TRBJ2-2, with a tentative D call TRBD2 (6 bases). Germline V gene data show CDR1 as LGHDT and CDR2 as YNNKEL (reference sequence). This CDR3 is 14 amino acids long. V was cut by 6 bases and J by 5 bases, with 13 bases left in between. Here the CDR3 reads CASSPMGGTGELFF. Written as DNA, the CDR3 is TGTGCCAGCAGTCCCATGGGGGGAACCGGGGAGCTGTTTTTT.

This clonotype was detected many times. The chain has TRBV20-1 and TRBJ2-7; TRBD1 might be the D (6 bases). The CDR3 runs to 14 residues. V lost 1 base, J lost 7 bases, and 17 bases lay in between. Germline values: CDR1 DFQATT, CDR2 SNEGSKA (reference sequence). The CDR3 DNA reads TGCAGTGCTAGAGGGCCCAGGGGCAAGGAGGAGCAGTACTTC. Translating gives CSARGPRGKEEQYF.

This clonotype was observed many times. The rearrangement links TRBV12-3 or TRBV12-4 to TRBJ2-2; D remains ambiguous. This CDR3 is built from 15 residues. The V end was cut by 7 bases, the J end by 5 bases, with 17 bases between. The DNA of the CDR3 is TGTGCCAGCACCCAGGTGGGCAGGAGTACCGGGGAGCTGTTTTTT. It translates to CASTQVGRSTGELFF.

CDR3 in DNA: TGTGCCAGCAGTTTAAGGGGCTGGGAAGAGACCCAGTACTTC. Translating it yields CASSLRGWEETQYF. V is TRBV27 and J is TRBJ2-5, with D perhaps TRBD1 (5 bases). Deletions cut 2 bases from V and 3 bases from J, with 10 bases between. The CDR3 has 14 amino acids. Per germline, CDR1 MNHEY and CDR2 SMNVEV (reference sequence).

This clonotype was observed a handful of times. CDR3 residues: CASSFGLAGVDTQYF. The CDR3 nucleotides read TGTGCCAGCAGCTTCGGGCTAGCGGGAGTTGATACGCAGTATTTT. This rearrangement joins TRBV7-9 to TRBJ2-3; 10 positions match TRBD2. Germline loops: CDR1 SEHNR, CDR2 FQNEAQ (reference sequence). The CDR3 sequence is 15 residues long. V dropped 3 bases and J dropped 6; count of bases not matched to a gene: 6.